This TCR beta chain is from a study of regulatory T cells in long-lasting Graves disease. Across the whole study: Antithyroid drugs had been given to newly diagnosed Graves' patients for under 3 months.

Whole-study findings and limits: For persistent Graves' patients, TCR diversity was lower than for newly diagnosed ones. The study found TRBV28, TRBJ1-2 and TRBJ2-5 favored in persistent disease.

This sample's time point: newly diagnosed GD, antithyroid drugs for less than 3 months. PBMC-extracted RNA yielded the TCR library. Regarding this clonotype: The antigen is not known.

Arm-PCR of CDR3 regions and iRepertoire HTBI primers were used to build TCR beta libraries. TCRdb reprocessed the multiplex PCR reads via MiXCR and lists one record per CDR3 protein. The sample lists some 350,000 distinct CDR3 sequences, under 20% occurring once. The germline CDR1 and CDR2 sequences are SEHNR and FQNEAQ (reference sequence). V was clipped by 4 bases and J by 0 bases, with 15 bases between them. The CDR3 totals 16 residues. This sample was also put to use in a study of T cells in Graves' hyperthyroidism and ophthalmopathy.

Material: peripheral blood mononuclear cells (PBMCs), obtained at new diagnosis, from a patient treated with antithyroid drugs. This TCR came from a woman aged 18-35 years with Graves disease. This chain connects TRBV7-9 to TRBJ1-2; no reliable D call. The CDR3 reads CASSYGVPATNYGYTF. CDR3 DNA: TGTGCCAGCAGCTATGGGGTCCCAGCGACTAACTATGGCTACACCTTC. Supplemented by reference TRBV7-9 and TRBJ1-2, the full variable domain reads DTGVSQNPRHKITKRGQNVTFRCDPISEHNRLYWYRQTLGQGPEFLTYFQNEAQLEKSRLLSDRFSAERPKGSFSTLEIQRTEQGDSAMYLCASSYGVPATNYGYTFGSGTRLTVV.